This T cell receptor beta chain was identified during a study of response to subunit inactivated influenza vaccine. Overall study results and limits: That few new T cells are recruited by each seasonal influenza vaccination was the authors' suggestion.

V was clipped by 1 base and J by 0 bases, with 11 bases between them. Germline loops: CDR1 LGHDT, CDR2 YNNKEL (reference sequence). The CDR3 extends over 16 amino acids. TCRdb re-called the RT-PCR reads through MiXCR, storing one row per CDR3 protein. The sample lists around 470,000 distinct CDR3 sequences, approximately 6.9% occurring once. This clonotype was recorded many times. The target antigen is unknown. This sequence joins TRBV3-1 and TRBJ2-3; the D gene is possibly TRBD1 (6 bases). The source was PBMCs from blood, collected about 24 months after vaccination. The clonotype originates from a man aged 45 to 75 who received an inactivated influenza vaccine. The CDR3 DNA sequence: TGTGCCAGCAGCCAAGGACAGGTTGATAGCACAGATACGCAGTATTTT. Translated, it gives CASSQGQVDSTDTQYF.